This entry concerns a single TCR beta chain. This sample stems from a study of blood T cell repertoires in COVID-19. Study at large: Samples representing acute and convalescent COVID-19 were sourced from the United States, Italy and Spain. In each case, the material was cDNA or gDNA derived from T cells, B-cell-depleted T cells, or PBMCs.

The CDR3 has 19 amino acids. Using immunoSEQ multiplex PCR, the repertoire was profiled, and TCRdb retains in-frame clones only, with some absent. The table shows fewer than 55,000 clones, with about 83% occurring only once. The sample was peripheral blood. V gene TRBV1 combines with J gene TRBJ2-1; the listed D gene, TRBD2, was not tested against the DNA. TRBV1 is noted as a pseudogene. The sequence derives from a man between 70 and 80 years old with active COVID-19. For the CDR3, the DNA is TGCACCAGCAGCCAAGAACGCACTAGCGCTTCACAAACCTACAATGAGCAGTTCTTC. It translates to CTSSQERTSASQTYNEQFF.